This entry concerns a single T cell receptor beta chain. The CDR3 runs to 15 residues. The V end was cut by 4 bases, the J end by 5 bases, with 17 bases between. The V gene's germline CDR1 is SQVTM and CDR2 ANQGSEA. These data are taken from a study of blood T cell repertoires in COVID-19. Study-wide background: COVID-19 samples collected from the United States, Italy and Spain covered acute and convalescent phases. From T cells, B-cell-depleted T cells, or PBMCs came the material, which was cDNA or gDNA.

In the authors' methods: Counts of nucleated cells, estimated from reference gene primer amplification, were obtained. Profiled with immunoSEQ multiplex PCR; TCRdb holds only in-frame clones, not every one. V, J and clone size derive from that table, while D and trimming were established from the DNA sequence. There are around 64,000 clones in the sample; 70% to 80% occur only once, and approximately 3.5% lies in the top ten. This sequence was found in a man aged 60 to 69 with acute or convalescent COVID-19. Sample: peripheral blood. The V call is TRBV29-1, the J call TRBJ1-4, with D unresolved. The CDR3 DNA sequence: TGCAGCGTTGGGGGATTCCGGGGTTCCAATGAAAAACTGTTTTTT. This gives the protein CSVGGFRGSNEKLFF.